This TCR beta chain was retrieved from a study of T cells in Graves' hyperthyroidism and ophthalmopathy. Using RNA transcripts as the source, TCR beta CDR3 regions were amplified. HTBI primers were used for first-round RT-PCR of the TCR CDR3. MiXCR, run by TCRdb on the multiplex PCR reads, gives a single entry per CDR3 protein. The sample carries hundreds of thousands of distinct CDR3 sequences, approximately 15% recorded once. With V trimmed by 0 bases and J by 7 bases, 3 bases remained unmatched. The CDR3 consists of 14 residues. Germline CDR1 MNHEY, CDR2 SVGAGI. Newly diagnosed hyperthyroidism, duration under 2 months, in patients aged 18 to 65. It was uncontrolled infection, other autoimmune disease, pregnancy or lactation that excluded patients. Ten or more counts support this clonotype. Antigen specificity is unknown. General study points: The majority of expanded thyroid clonotypes above 0.001 also appeared in blood. By a 13 V-J model, ophthalmopathy was set apart from stable hyperthyroidism.

The chain joins TRBV6-5 to TRBJ2-1; 7 bases line up with TRBD1. The clonotype comes from a woman aged 18-30 years with Graves' hyperthyroidism. The sequenced sample consisted of blood. The CDR3 region has the DNA TGTGCCAGCAGTTACTCGCCAGGGGGTAATGAGCAGTTCTTC. Translated: CASSYSPGGNEQFF.